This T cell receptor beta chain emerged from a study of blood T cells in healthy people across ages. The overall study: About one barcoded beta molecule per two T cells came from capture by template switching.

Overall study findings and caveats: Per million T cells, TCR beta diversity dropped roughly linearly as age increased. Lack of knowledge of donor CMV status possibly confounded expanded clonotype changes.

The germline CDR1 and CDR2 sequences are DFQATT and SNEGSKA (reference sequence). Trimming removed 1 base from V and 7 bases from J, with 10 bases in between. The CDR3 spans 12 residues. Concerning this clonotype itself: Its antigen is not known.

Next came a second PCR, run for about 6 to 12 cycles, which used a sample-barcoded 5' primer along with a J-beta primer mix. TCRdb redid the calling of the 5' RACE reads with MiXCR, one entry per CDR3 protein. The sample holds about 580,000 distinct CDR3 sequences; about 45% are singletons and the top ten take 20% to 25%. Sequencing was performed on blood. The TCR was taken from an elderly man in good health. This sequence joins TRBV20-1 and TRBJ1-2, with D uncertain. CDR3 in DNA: TGCAGTGCTAGAGGTGTGGTTGCTGGCTACACCTTC. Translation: CSARGVVAGYTF.